This T cell receptor beta chain was profiled in a study of T cells after yellow fever vaccination. Study-level background: The SMART-Seq v4 Ultra Low Input method served to prepare the low-cell-number fractions. General observations from the study: One caveat is that FACS-sorted repertoires could contain abundant clonotypes contaminating from the bulk population. Among primary-vaccination clones, most reappeared after the booster, at almost 98% for CD4 and around 90% for CD8.

UMIs and a universal primer site were added when TCR cDNA was made by 5'RACE template switching. From the 5' RACE reads, TCRdb called clonotypes with MiXCR, one entry per CDR3 protein. The sample holds about 320,000 distinct CDR3 sequences, under 15% seen once. A remark on this clonotype: The antigen is unknown.

Germline V gene lookup returns CDR1 DFQATT and CDR2 SNEGSKA (reference sequence). Trimming took 6 bases from V and 5 from J; bases not matched to a gene: 11. CDR3 length: 14 amino acids. The chain employs TRBV20-1 and TRBJ2-5; TRBD1 matches 8 bases. This TCR was sampled from a man aged 18 to 30 who received the YFV17D yellow fever vaccine. The sequencing here drew on CD4+ T cells sorted from PBMCs, taken 15 days after the yellow fever booster vaccination. The CDR3 DNA sequence: TGCAGTGCCCTCAGGACCAGGGGGCGGGAGACCCAGTACTTC. Protein: CSALRTRGRETQYF.